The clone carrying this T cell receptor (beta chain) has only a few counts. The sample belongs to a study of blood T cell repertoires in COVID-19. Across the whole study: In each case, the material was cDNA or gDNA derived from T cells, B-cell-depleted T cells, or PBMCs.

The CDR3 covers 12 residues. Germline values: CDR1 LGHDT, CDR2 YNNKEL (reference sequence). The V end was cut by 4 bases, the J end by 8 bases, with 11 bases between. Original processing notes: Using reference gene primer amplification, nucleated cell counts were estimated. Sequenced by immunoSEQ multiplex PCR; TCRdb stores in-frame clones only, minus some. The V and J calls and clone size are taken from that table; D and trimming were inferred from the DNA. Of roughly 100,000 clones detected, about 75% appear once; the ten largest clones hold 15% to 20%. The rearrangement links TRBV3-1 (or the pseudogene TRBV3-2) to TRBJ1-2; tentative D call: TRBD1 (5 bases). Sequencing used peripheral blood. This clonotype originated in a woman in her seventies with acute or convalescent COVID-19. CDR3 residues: CASSRGATGYTF. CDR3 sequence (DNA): TGTGCCAGCAGCCGCGGGGCAACCGGCTACACCTTC.